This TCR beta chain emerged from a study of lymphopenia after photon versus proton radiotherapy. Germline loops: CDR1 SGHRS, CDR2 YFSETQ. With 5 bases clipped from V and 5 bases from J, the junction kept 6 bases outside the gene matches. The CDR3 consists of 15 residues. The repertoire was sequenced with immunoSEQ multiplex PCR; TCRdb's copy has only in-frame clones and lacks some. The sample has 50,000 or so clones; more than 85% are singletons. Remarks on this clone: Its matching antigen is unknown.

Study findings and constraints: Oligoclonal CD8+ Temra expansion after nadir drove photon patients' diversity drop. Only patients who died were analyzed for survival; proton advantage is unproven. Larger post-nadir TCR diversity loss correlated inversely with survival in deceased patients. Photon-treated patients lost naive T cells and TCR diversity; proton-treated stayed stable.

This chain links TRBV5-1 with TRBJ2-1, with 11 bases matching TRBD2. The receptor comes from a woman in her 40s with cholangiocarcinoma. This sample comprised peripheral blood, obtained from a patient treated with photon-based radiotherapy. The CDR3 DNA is TGCGCCAGCAGTTCCGGGACTAGCGGTAACAATGAGCAGTTCTTC. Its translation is CASSSGTSGNNEQFF.